These 32 T cell receptor beta chains share one sample of origin, sequenced in a study of blood T cell repertoires in COVID-19. Produced via immunoSEQ multiplex PCR; TCRdb's table is partial and in-frame only. The table includes a few hundred thousand clones, about 90% detected once. The sequenced sample was PBMCs or T cells enriched from blood (not recorded which). The receptors stem from a woman aged 30 to 39 who had recovered from COVID-19.

This clone turned up a few times. The chain joins TRBV11-3 to TRBJ2-2; a possible D gene is TRBD1 (6 bases). The germline V gene encodes CDR1 SGHNT and CDR2 YENEEA. Trimming cost V 5 bases and J 5 bases, with 12 bases left between them. The CDR3 extends over 14 amino acids. The DNA of the CDR3 is TGTGCCAGCAGCGCAGGGGCCGTGACCGGGGAGCTGTTTTTT. Translating gives CASSAGAVTGELFF.

J is TRBJ1-1 and V is TRBV19, with unresolved D. Trimming cost V 7 bases and J 7 bases, with 22 bases left between them. The CDR3 consists of 15 residues. The germline CDR1 and CDR2 sequences are LNHDA and SQIVND (reference sequence). This chain's CDR3 is CASIRDRRNSGEAFF. The DNA of the CDR3 is TGTGCCAGTATCCGAGACCGCAGGAACTCCGGTGAAGCTTTCTTT.

The chain recombines TRBV6-5 with TRBJ1-3, with D possibly matching TRBD1 (6 bases). Between the trimmed V and J ends, which lost 6 bases and 9 bases, there was a span of 15 bases. The germline CDR1 and CDR2 sequences are MNHEY and SVGAGI. There are 13 residues in the CDR3. CDR3 DNA sequence: TGTGCCAGCAGGGACAGTCCTGGGGGCACCATATATTTT. Amino acid sequence: CASRDSPGGTIYF.

The chain links TRBV12-3 or TRBV12-4 to TRBJ1-2; D unresolved. The CDR3 extends over 12 amino acids. V lost 5 bases and J 1 base, leaving 5 bases between the germline ends. The CDR3 nucleotides read TGTGCCAGCAGTCCCCATAACTATGGCTACACCTTC. Protein sequence: CASSPHNYGYTF.

This sequence joins TRBV3-1 (or the pseudogene TRBV3-2) and TRBJ1-1, with D unresolved. CDR3 size: 15 residues. From germline, CDR1 is LGHDT and CDR2 YNNKEL (reference sequence). Deletions cut 1 base from V and 4 bases from J, with 13 bases between. The chain's CDR3 is CASSQVMPIATEAFF. As DNA, the CDR3 is TGTGCCAGCAGCCAAGTGATGCCGATAGCCACTGAAGCTTTCTTT.

V gene TRBV3-1 (or the pseudogene TRBV3-2) combines with J gene TRBJ1-4, with D unclear. CDR1 LGHDT and CDR2 YNNKEL come from the germline V gene (reference sequence). V lost 0 bases to trimming and J lost 2 bases, with 10 bases between them. This CDR3 spans 16 amino acids. CDR3 coding DNA: TGTGCCAGCAGCCAAGATTTTGGCATGACTAATGAAAAACTGTTTTTT. Its translation is CASSQDFGMTNEKLFF.

Note on this clone: A junction boundary mismatches the germline segment, possibly from a read error. This chain joins TRBV7-3 and TRBJ1-2; TRBD1 matches 7 bases. Per the germline V gene, CDR1 is SGHTA and CDR2 is FQGTGA. This CDR3 is built from 13 residues. CDR3 nucleotides: TGTGCCAGCAGCTACGCCCCGACAGGGCCTGTTAACTTC. As protein: CASSYAPTGPVNF.

V usage is TRBV15 and J usage is TRBJ1-3; D is unclear. Germline V gives CDR1 LNHNV, CDR2 YYDKDF (reference sequence). This CDR3 region has 13 residues. The ends were cut back, 3 bases at V and 1 base at J, with 4 bases in the middle. The CDR3 here is CATSRESGNTIYF. For the CDR3, the DNA is TGTGCCACCAGCAGGGAGTCTGGAAACACCATATATTTT.

The rearrangement joins TRBV6-5 to TRBJ1-4; TRBD1 might be the D (5 bases). Trimming took off 2 bases at V and 8 bases at J, with 12 bases between the two ends. There are 14 residues in the CDR3. Looked up from germline, CDR1 is MNHEY and CDR2 is SVGAGI. CDR3 nucleotides: TGTGCCAGCAGTTACAGGGGTAGTGGCGAAAAACTGTTTTTT. It translates to CASSYRGSGEKLFF.

The chain recombines TRBV19 with TRBJ2-7, with D possibly matching TRBD2 (5 bases). The CDR3 extends over 13 amino acids. Trimming removed 3 bases from V and 6 bases from J, with 12 bases in between. Germline CDR1 is LNHDA and CDR2 is SQIVND (reference sequence). CDR3 in amino acids: CASSILGESEQYF. Here the CDR3 DNA reads TGTGCCAGTAGTATTCTCGGGGAATCCGAGCAGTACTTC.

This chain connects TRBV15 to TRBJ2-5, with D possibly matching TRBD2 (5 bases). Deletions cut 3 bases from V and 2 bases from J, with 16 bases between. Germline V lookup: CDR1 LNHNV, CDR2 YYDKDF (reference sequence). CDR3 length: 16 residues. The CDR3 protein is CATSSPMRTGQETQYF. The CDR3 coding sequence is TGTGCCACCAGCAGCCCTATGAGGACGGGACAAGAGACCCAGTACTTC.

This sequence joins TRBV19 and TRBJ2-7, with 9 bases aligning to TRBD1. The CDR3 contains 15 residues. Looked up from germline, CDR1 is LNHDA and CDR2 is SQIVND (reference sequence). The junction had 12 bases not matched to a gene; V was cut back by 6 bases and J by 6 bases. The CDR3: CASSPTGTGTGEQYF. Here the CDR3 DNA reads TGTGCCAGTAGCCCCACCGGGACAGGGACCGGCGAGCAGTACTTC.

V is TRBV5-1 and J is TRBJ1-4; 8 bases map to TRBD1. Losses at the gene ends were 7 bases for V and 8 bases for J; bases not matched to a gene: 10. CDR1 is SGHRS and CDR2 is YFSETQ in the germline V gene. The CDR3 has 14 amino acids. The CDR3 protein is CASRTGTGGEKLFF. CDR3 DNA sequence: TGCGCCAGCCGCACCGGGACAGGAGGCGAAAAACTGTTTTTT. The entire variable domain, with the rest obtained from reference TRBV5-1 and TRBJ1-4, is as follows: KAGVTQTPRYLIKTRGQQVTLSCSPISGHRSVSWYQQTPGQGLQFLFEYFSETQRNKGNFPGRFSGRQFSNSRSEMNVSTLELGDSALYLCASRTGTGGEKLFFGSGTQLSVL.

This chain uses TRBV27 with TRBJ1-5; D gene ambiguous. The V end lost 0 bases, the J end lost 6 bases, and 15 bases lay between the germline ends. This CDR3 comprises 16 residues. Germline V lookup: CDR1 MNHEY, CDR2 SMNVEV (reference sequence). CDR3 in DNA: TGTGCCAGCAGTTTATCGAACCCCGGGAGTAGTCAGCCCCAGCATTTT. This gives the protein CASSLSNPGSSQPQHF.

J is TRBJ2-7 and V is TRBV6-5; D perhaps matches TRBD1 (6 bases). This CDR3 has 13 amino acids. V was pared by 6 bases and J by 6 bases, with 15 bases between. Germline assignment: CDR1 MNHEY and CDR2 SVGAGI. The CDR3 DNA sequence: TGTGCCAGCAGAACAACAGGGTCTGGCGAGCAGTACTTC. Translation: CASRTTGSGEQYF.

The chain couples TRBV19 to TRBJ1-3; possible D gene TRBD1, 5 bases. Germline V lookup: CDR1 LNHDA, CDR2 SQIVND (reference sequence). The CDR3 is 14 residues long. V gave up 11 bases and J gave up 4 bases, with 18 bases separating them. This CDR3 is CASTQRGWGNTIYF. DNA of the CDR3: TGTGCCTCTACCCAAAGGGGCTGGGGAAACACCATATATTTT.

This clone was counted a single time. V is TRBV6-1 and J is TRBJ1-2, with a possible D match to TRBD1 (5 bases). CDR3 length: 14 residues. Germline V gene sequence: CDR1 MNHNS, CDR2 SASEGT. V lost 0 bases and J 4 bases, leaving 9 bases between the germline ends. CDR3 residues: CASSEAPGFYGYTF. The DNA for the CDR3 is TGTGCCAGCAGTGAAGCGCCAGGGTTCTATGGCTACACCTTC.

The genes are TRBV30 and TRBJ1-2; 7 positions agree with TRBD1. CDR3 size: 17 residues. Germline V lookup: CDR1 GTSNPN, CDR2 SVGIG (reference sequence). The V segment lost 1 base and the J segment 8 bases; nucleotides outside the gene matches: 19. CDR3 region: CAWSGFRNDRVTKGYTF. CDR3 DNA: TGTGCCTGGAGTGGCTTTCGTAACGACAGGGTAACGAAAGGCTACACCTTC.

The chain carries TRBV3-1 (or the pseudogene TRBV3-2) and TRBJ1-2, with 9 bases matching TRBD1. J gave up 2 bases and V 1 base, and 5 bases lay outside the gene matches. Germline V lookup: CDR1 LGHDT, CDR2 YNNKEL (reference sequence). The CDR3 extends over 16 amino acids. Written as DNA, the CDR3 is TGTGCCAGCAGCCAAGGGAACAGGGGGCTCAACTATGGCTACACCTTC. Translated: CASSQGNRGLNYGYTF.

V and J are TRBV5-1 and TRBJ1-2, with D maybe TRBD1 (6 bases). The V end lost 0 bases, the J end lost 7 bases, and 13 bases lay between the germline ends. The CDR3 loop spans 14 amino acids. Germline CDR1 SGHRS, CDR2 YFSETQ. CDR3 nucleotide sequence: TGCGCCAGCAGCTTGGAGACAGGCCGTTTTGGCTACACCTTC. Translated, it gives CASSLETGRFGYTF.

J is TRBJ1-1 and V is TRBV6-1; TRBD1 aligns across 10 bases. The V gene end was trimmed by 0 bases and the J gene end by 4 bases; junction bases not matched to a gene: 5. The CDR3 covers 16 residues. Germline CDR1 is MNHNS and CDR2 is SASEGT. CDR3: CASSEAGQGKGTEAFF. The CDR3 DNA reads TGTGCCAGCAGTGAAGCGGGACAGGGGAAGGGCACTGAAGCTTTCTTT.

The rearrangement links TRBV30 to TRBJ2-3, with a possible D match to TRBD2 (5 bases). V was shortened by 0 bases and J by 5 bases, with 12 bases between the two germline ends. CDR1 is GTSNPN and CDR2 is SVGIG in the germline V gene (reference sequence). CDR3 length equals 14 residues. The CDR3 spells CAWSVLSVGDTQYF. CDR3 DNA sequence: TGTGCCTGGAGTGTACTTAGCGTTGGAGATACGCAGTATTTT.

V gene TRBV4-1 combines with J gene TRBJ1-5; a possible D gene is TRBD1 (6 bases). V shed 4 bases and J shed 3 bases, with 13 bases lying between them. Germline V gene sequence: CDR1 MGHRA, CDR2 YSYEKL. CDR3 length: 15 amino acids. This CDR3 is CASSPQDSPNQPQHF. CDR3 nucleotides: TGCGCCAGCAGCCCCCAGGACAGCCCCAATCAGCCCCAGCATTTT.

This rearrangement joins TRBV7-8 to TRBJ1-1; D ambiguous. CDR1 SGHVS and CDR2 FQNEAQ come from the germline V gene. V was trimmed by 7 bases and J by 4 bases, leaving 13 bases between them. CDR3 length equals 13 residues. The CDR3: CASTDLRSTEAFF. The CDR3, as DNA: TGTGCCAGCACCGACCTCCGGAGCACTGAAGCTTTCTTT.

For this clone: Within the sample, other DNA sequences also encode this same CDR3. V gene TRBV5-6 combines with J gene TRBJ1-2; TRBD1 matches 7 bases. V gave up 2 bases and J gave up 8 bases; unmatched junction bases: 6. Germline V gene lookup returns CDR1 SGHDT and CDR2 YYEEEE. The CDR3 runs 13 residues. CDR3 in amino acids: CASSLDRVRGYTF. CDR3 sequence (DNA): TGTGCCAGCAGCTTAGACAGGGTGAGGGGCTACACCTTC.

The rearrangement uses TRBV5-1 and TRBJ1-2; unclear D gene. CDR3 size: 17 residues. Germline assignment: CDR1 SGHRS and CDR2 YFSETQ. V lost 5 bases, J lost 1 base, and 21 bases lay in between. The CDR3 region is CASRIREHDPLNYGYTF. CDR3 nucleotides: TGCGCCAGCAGGATCCGGGAACACGACCCTCTTAACTATGGCTACACCTTC.

This clone was counted a single time. The chain recombines TRBV15 with TRBJ1-2; D is ambiguous. V lost 5 bases and J 2 bases, leaving 9 bases between the germline ends. There are 13 residues in the CDR3. Germline assignment: CDR1 LNHNV and CDR2 YYDKDF (reference sequence). The CDR3 nucleotides are TGTGCCACCAGCCCCCGGAGGAACTATGGCTACACCTTC. Translating gives CATSPRRNYGYTF.

Written as DNA, the CDR3 is TGTGCTAGTGGTTTGCCCCCGGGATTTGTCGGGGAGCTGTTTTTT. Residues: CASGLPPGFVGELFF. The rearrangement uses TRBV12-5 and TRBJ2-2; tentative D call: TRBD2 (5 bases). The CDR3 sequence is 15 residues long. With 2 bases removed from V and 7 bases from J, the gap between germline ends came to 14 bases. The germline gives CDR1 LGHNT, CDR2 FRNRAP.

The V call is TRBV6-5, the J call TRBJ2-1; a possible D gene is TRBD1 (6 bases). V lost 6 bases and J 0 bases, leaving 9 bases between the germline ends. This CDR3 contains 14 residues. Germline loops: CDR1 MNHEY, CDR2 SVGAGI. CDR3 coding DNA: TGTGCCAGCAGAACAGGGATCTCCTACAATGAGCAGTTCTTC. Its protein product is CASRTGISYNEQFF.

The V gene is TRBV2, the J gene TRBJ1-1, with 8 bases identical to TRBD1. With 2 bases clipped from V and 4 bases from J, the junction kept 3 bases outside the gene matches. The CDR3 runs 14 residues. CDR1 is SNHLY, CDR2 FYNNEI, per germline. The CDR3 loop is CASSERDRRTEAFF. In DNA, the CDR3 is TGTGCCAGCAGTGAAAGGGACAGGCGCACTGAAGCTTTCTTT.

V usage is TRBV6-5 and J usage is TRBJ2-2; D may be TRBD1 (6 bases). CDR3 size: 15 residues. Between the trimmed V and J ends, which lost 1 base and 2 bases, there was a span of 8 bases. The germline V gene encodes CDR1 MNHEY and CDR2 SVGAGI. The CDR3, as DNA: TGTGCCAGCAGTTACTTCGGGACAAACACCGGGGAGCTGTTTTTT. The encoded protein is CASSYFGTNTGELFF.

The chain combines TRBV13 with TRBJ1-1, with D tentatively TRBD1 (6 bases). The germline gives CDR1 PRHDT, CDR2 FYEKMQ (reference sequence). This CDR3 is 14 amino acids long. Between the trimmed V and J ends, which lost 5 bases and 8 bases, there was a span of 18 bases. This chain's CDR3 is CASSPRQVPQEAFF. The CDR3 nucleotides are TGTGCCAGCAGCCCAAGACAGGTTCCTCAGGAAGCTTTCTTT.